Each of the 7 T cell receptor beta chains below was sequenced from the same sample in a study of shared clonotypes between healthy human individuals. Some clones are missing from TCRdb's copy, which holds only in-frame ones; the method was immunoSEQ multiplex PCR. Here the sample spans approximately 2.4 million clones, around 95% being singletons. The sequencing input was naive CD4+ T cells sorted from blood. The subset denotes: CD45RA+ positively selected. The receptors stem from a man aged 18 to 30 in good health.

The chain links TRBV6-5 to TRBJ2-3; the D is unclear. Germline V lookup: CDR1 MNHEY, CDR2 SVGAGI. The CDR3 is made up of 13 amino acids. V was cut by 0 bases and J by 6 bases, with 7 bases left in between. CDR3 in DNA: TGTGCCAGCAGTTACTCGGGCCGGGATACGCAGTATTTT. It is translated as CASSYSGRDTQYF.

The chain couples TRBV2 to TRBJ2-5, with 16 bases matching TRBD2. Trimming removed 4 bases from V and 2 bases from J; junction bases left unmatched: 4. CDR1 is SNHLY and CDR2 is FYNNEI in the germline V gene. The CDR3 has 17 residues. The CDR3: CASSAGLAGGIQETQYF. CDR3 bases: TGTGCCAGCAGTGCGGGACTAGCGGGAGGGATTCAAGAGACCCAGTACTTC.

The V gene is TRBV21-1, the J gene TRBJ2-5; the table names TRBD1, a call not compared with the DNA. TRBV21-1 is a recognized pseudogene. The CDR3 loop spans 14 amino acids. CDR3 DNA sequence: TGTGCCACGGTCCCCACAGGGATCCGAGAGACCCAGTACTTC. This encodes CATVPTGIRETQYF.

Comments on this clone: Other DNA sequences within the sample encode an identical CDR3. The gene calls are TRBV4-3 and TRBJ2-2; D gene unclear. Germline lookup yields CDR1 LGHNA and CDR2 YSLEER. This CDR3 has 14 amino acids. V lost 0 bases to trimming and J lost 6 bases, with 8 bases between them. Here the CDR3 reads CASSQDLGSGELFF. In DNA form, the CDR3 reads TGCGCCAGCAGCCAAGATTTGGGGTCCGGGGAGCTGTTTTTT.

This rearrangement joins TRBV29-1 to TRBJ1-1; D unresolved. CDR3 length: 12 residues. Germline lookup yields CDR1 SQVTM and CDR2 ANQGSEA. The V and J ends lost 4 bases and 1 base respectively, with 7 bases between them. The CDR3 DNA reads TGCAGCGTTGGTGACGAGAACACTGAAGCTTTCTTT. Encoded protein: CSVGDENTEAFF.

This clone was found once. J is TRBJ2-7 and V is TRBV19; D is perhaps TRBD2 (5 bases). V lost 3 bases, J lost 3 bases, and 12 bases lay in between. This CDR3 is built from 14 residues. Looked up from germline, CDR1 is LNHDA and CDR2 is SQIVND (reference sequence). In DNA form, the CDR3 reads TGTGCCAGTAGTATTCGGGGTAGTCTCTACGAGCAGTACTTC. Amino acids: CASSIRGSLYEQYF.

This clone is a singleton in its sample. The genes are TRBV19 and TRBJ1-1, with D tentatively TRBD1 (5 bases). Trimming stripped 6 bases from V and 4 bases from J, with 21 bases between. CDR1 LNHDA and CDR2 SQIVND come from the germline V gene (reference sequence). This CDR3 region has 16 residues. The CDR3 region is CASSRPQGGVATEAFF. In DNA form, the CDR3 reads TGTGCCAGTAGCCGACCGCAGGGTGGGGTGGCCACTGAAGCTTTCTTT.